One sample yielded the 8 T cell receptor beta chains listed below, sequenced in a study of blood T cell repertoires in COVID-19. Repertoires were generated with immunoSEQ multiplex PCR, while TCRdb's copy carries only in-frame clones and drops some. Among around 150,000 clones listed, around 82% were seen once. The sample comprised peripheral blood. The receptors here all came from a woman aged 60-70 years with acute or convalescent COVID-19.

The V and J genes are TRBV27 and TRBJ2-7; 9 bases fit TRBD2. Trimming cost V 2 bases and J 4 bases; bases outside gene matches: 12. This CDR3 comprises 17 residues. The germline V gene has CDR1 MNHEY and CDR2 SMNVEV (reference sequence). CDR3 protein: CASSLGAGGPGMYEQYF. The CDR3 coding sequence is TGTGCCAGCAGTTTAGGCGCGGGAGGGCCAGGAATGTACGAGCAGTACTTC.

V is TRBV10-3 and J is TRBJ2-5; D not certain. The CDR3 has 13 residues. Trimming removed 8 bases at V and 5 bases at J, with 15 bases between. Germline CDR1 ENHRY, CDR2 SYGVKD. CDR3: CAIASITGETQYF. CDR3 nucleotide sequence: TGTGCCATCGCTTCAATCACCGGGGAGACCCAGTACTTC.

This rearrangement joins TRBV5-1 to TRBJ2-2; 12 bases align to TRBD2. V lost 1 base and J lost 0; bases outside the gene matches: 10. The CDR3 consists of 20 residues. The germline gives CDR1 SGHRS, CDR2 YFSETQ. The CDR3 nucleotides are TGCGCCAGCAGCTTGACGAGCGGACTAGCGGGGATCCCGAACACCGGGGAGCTGTTTTTT. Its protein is CASSLTSGLAGIPNTGELFF. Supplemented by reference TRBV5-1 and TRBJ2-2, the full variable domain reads KAGVTQTPRYLIKTRGQQVTLSCSPISGHRSVSWYQQTPGQGLQFLFEYFSETQRNKGNFPGRFSGRQFSNSRSEMNVSTLELGDSALYLCASSLTSGLAGIPNTGELFFGEGSRLTVL.

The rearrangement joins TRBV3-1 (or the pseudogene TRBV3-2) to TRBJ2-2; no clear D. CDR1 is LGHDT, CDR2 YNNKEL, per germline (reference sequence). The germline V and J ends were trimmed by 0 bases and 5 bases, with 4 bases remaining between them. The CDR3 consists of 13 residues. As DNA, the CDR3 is TGTGCCAGCAGCCAAGATATAACCGGGGAGCTGTTTTTT. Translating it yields CASSQDITGELFF.

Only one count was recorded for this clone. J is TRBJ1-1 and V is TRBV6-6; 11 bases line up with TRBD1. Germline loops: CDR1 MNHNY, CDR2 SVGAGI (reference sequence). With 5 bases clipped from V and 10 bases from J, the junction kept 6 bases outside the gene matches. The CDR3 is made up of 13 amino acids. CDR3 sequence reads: CASSQDRGLRAFF. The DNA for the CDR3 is TGTGCCAGCAGTCAGGACAGGGGGCTAAGAGCTTTCTTT.

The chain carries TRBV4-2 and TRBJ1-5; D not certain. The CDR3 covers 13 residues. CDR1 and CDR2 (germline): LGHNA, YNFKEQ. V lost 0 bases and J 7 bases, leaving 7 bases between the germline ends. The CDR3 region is CASSQDTGQPQHF. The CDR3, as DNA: TGTGCCAGCAGCCAAGATACCGGGCAGCCCCAGCATTTT.

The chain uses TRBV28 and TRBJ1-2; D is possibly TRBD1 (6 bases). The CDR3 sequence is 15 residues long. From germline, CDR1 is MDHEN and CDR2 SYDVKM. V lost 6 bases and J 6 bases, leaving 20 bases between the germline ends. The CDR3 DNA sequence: TGTGCCAGCAGGAACCCCCCGGGGCAGGGGCATGGCTACACCTTC. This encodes CASRNPPGQGHGYTF.

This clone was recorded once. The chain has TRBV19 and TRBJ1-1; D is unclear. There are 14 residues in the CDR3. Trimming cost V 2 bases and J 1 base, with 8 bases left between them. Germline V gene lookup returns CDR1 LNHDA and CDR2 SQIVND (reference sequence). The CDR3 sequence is CASSIKRQNTEAFF. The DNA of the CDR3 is TGTGCCAGTAGTATAAAAAGACAGAACACTGAAGCTTTCTTT.